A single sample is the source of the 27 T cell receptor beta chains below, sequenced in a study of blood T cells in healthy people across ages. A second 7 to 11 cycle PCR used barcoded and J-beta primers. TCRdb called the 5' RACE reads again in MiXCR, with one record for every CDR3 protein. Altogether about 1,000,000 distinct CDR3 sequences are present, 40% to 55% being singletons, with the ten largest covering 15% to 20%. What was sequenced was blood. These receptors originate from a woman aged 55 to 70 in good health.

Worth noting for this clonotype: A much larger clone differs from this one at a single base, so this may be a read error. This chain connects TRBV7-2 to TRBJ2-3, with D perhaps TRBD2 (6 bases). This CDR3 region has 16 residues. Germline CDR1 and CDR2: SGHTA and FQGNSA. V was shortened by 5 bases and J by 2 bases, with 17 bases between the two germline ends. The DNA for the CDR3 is TGTGCCAGCAGCCCAGGGTCGGGACTTAACACAGATACGCAGTATTTT. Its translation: CASSPGSGLNTDTQYF.

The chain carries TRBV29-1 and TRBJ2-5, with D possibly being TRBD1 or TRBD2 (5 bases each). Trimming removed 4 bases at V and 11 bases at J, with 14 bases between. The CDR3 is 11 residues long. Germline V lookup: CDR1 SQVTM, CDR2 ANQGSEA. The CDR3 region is CSVGDGNWQYF. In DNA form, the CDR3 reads TGCAGCGTTGGGGACGGGAACTGGCAGTACTTC.

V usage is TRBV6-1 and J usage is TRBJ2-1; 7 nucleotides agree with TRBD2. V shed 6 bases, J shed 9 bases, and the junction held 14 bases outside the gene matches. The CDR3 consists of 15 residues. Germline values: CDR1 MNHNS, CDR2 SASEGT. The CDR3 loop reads CASSLLGGGPSEQFF. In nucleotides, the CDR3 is TGTGCCAGCAGCCTACTGGGGGGAGGGCCAAGTGAGCAGTTCTTC.

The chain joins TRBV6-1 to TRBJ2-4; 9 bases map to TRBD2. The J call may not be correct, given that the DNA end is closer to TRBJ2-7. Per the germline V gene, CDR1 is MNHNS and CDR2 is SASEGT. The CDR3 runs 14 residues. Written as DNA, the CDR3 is TGTGCCAGCAGTGAAGTAGCGGGAGTTGGCGAGCAGTACTTC. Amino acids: CASSEVAGVGEQYF.

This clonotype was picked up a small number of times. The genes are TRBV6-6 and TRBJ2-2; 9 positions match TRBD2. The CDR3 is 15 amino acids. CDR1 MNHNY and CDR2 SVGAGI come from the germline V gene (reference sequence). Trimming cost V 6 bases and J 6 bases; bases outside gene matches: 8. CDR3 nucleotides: TGTGCCAGCAGGGTAACCGGGACTAGCCCCGGGGAGCTGTTTTTT. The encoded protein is CASRVTGTSPGELFF.

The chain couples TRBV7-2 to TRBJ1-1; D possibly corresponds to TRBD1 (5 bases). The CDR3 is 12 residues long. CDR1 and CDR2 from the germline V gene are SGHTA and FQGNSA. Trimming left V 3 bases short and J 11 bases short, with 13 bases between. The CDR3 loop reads CASSLIHRTAFF. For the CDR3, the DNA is TGTGCCAGCAGCTTGATTCACAGGACCGCTTTCTTT. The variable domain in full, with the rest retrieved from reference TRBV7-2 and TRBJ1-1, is GAGVSQSPSNKVTEKGKDVELRCDPISGHTALYWYRQSLGQGLEFLIYFQGNSAPDKSGLPSDRFSAERTGGSVSTLTIQRTQQEDSAVYLCASSLIHRTAFFGQGTRLTVV.

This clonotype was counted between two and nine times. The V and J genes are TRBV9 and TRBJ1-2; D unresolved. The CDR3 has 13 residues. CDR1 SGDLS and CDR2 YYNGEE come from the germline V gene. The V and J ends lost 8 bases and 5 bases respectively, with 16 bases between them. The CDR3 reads CASTQGVEYGYTF. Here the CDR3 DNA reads TGTGCCAGTACCCAAGGTGTGGAGTATGGCTACACCTTC.

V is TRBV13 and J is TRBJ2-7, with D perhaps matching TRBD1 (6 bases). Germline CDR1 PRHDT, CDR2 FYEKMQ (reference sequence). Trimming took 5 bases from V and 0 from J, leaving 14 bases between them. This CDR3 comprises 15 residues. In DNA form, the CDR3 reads TGTGCCAGCAGCCCCCGGACAGTAAACTCCTACGAGCAGTACTTC. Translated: CASSPRTVNSYEQYF.

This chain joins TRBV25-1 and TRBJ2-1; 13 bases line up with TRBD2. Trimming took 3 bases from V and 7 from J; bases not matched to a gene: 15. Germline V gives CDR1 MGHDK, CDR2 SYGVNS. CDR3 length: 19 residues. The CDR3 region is CASSDGTSGRANLRNEQFF. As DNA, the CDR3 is TGTGCCAGCAGTGATGGTACTAGCGGGAGGGCCAACTTGCGGAATGAGCAGTTCTTC. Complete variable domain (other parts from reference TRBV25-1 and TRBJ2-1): EADIYQTPRYLVIGTGKKITLECSQTMGHDKMYWYQQDPGMELHLIHYSYGVNSTEKGDLSSESTVSRIRTEHFPLTLESARPSHTSQYLCASSDGTSGRANLRNEQFFGPGTRLTVL.

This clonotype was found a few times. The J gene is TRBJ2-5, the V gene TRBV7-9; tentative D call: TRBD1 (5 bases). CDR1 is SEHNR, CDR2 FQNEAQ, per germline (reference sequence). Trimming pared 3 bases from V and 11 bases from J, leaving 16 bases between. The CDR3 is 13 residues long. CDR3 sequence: CASSFPTVQEQYF. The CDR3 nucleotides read TGTGCCAGCAGCTTTCCGACAGTTCAGGAGCAGTACTTC.

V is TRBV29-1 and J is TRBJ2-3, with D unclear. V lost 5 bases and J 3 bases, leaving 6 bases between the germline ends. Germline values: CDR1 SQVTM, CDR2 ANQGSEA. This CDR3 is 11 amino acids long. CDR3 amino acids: CSVSLTDTQYF. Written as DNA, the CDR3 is TGCAGCGTTTCCCTTACAGATACGCAGTATTTT.

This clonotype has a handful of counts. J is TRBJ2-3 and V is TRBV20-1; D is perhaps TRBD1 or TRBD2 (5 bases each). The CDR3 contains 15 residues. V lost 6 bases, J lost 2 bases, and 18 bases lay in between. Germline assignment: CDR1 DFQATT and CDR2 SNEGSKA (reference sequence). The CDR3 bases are TGCAGTGCGATAGACACCGGGACCAACACAGATACGCAGTATTTT. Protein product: CSAIDTGTNTDTQYF.

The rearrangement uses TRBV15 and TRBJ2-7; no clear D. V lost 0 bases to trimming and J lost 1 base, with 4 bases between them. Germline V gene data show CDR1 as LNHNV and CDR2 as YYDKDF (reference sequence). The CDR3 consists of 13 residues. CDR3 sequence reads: CATSRDDSYEQYF. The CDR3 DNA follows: TGTGCCACCAGCAGAGACGATTCCTACGAGCAGTACTTC.

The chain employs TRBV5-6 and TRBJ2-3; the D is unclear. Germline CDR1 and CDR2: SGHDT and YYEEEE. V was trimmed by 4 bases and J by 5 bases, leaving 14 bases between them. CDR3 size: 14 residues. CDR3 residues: CASSPTAVGDTQYF. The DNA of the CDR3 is TGTGCCAGCAGCCCAACAGCCGTAGGAGATACGCAGTATTTT. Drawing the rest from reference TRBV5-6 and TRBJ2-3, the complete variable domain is DAGVTQSPTHLIKTRGQQVTLRCSPKSGHDTVSWYQQALGQGPQFIFQYYEEEERQRGNFPDRFSGHQFPNYSSELNVNALLLGDSALYLCASSPTAVGDTQYFGPGTRLTVL.

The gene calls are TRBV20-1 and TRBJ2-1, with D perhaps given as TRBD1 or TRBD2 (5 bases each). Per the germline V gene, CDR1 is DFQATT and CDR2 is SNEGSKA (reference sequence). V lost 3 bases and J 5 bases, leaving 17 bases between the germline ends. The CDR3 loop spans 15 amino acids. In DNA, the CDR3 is TGCAGTGCTAGTGGAGGACAAAGGGGAAACAATGAGCAGTTCTTC. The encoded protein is CSASGGQRGNNEQFF.

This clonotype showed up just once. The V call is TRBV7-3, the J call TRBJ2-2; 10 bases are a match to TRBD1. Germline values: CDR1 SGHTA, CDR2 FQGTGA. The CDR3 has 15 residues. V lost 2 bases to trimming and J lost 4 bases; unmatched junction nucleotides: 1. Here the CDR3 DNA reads TGTGCCAGCAGCTTAGGGACAGGGGTCACCGGGGAGCTGTTTTTT. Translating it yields CASSLGTGVTGELFF. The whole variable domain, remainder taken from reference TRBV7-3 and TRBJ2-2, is GAGVSQTPSNKVTEKGKYVELRCDPISGHTALYWYRQSLGQGPEFLIYFQGTGAADDSGLPNDRFFAVRPEGSVSTLKIQRTERGDSAVYLCASSLGTGVTGELFFGEGSRLTVL.

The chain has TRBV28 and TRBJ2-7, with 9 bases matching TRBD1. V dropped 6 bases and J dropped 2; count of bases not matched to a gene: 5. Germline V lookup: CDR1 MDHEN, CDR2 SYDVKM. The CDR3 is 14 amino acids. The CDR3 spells CASRGQGPAYEQYF. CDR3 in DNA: TGTGCCAGCAGGGGACAGGGACCAGCCTACGAGCAGTACTTC.

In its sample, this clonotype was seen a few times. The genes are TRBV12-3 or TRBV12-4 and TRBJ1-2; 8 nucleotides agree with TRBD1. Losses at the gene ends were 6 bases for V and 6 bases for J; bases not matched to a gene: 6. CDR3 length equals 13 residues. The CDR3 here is CASRWTGFDGYTF. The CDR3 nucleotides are TGTGCCAGCAGGTGGACAGGGTTTGATGGCTACACCTTC.

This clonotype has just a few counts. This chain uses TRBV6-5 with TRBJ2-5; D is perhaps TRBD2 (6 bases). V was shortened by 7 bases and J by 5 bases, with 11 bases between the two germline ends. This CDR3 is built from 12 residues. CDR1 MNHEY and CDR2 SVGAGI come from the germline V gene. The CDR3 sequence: CASKPGGETQYF. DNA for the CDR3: TGTGCCAGCAAACCTGGGGGGGAGACCCAGTACTTC.

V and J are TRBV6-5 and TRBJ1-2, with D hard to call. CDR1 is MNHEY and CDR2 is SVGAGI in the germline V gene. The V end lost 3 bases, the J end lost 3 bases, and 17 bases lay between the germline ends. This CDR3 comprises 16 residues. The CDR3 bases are TGTGCCAGCAGTTATTTGGAGCACGGAGGTCACTATGGCTACACCTTC. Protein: CASSYLEHGGHYGYTF.

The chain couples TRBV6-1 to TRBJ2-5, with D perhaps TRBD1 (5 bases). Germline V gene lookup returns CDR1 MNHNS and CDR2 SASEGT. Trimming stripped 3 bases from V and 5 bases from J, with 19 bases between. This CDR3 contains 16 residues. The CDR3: CASSEIFGQGPETQYF. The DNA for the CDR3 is TGTGCCAGCAGTGAGATTTTCGGGCAGGGTCCCGAGACCCAGTACTTC.

CDR3 amino acids: CASSQEITGTGLFNEQFF. The DNA of the CDR3 is TGCGCCAGCAGCCAAGAAATTACCGGGACAGGGCTATTCAATGAGCAGTTCTTC. The chain carries TRBV4-1 and TRBJ2-1; 9 nucleotides align to TRBD1. CDR1 MGHRA and CDR2 YSYEKL come from the germline V gene. There are 18 residues in the CDR3. With 0 bases clipped from V and 6 bases from J, the junction kept 12 bases outside the gene matches.

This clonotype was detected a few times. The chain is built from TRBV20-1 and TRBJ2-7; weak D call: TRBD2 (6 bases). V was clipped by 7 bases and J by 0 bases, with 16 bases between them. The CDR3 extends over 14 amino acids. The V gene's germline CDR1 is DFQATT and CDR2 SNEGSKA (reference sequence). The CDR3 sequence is CSGWDSQSSYEQYF. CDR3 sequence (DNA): TGCAGTGGGTGGGACTCGCAGAGCTCCTACGAGCAGTACTTC.

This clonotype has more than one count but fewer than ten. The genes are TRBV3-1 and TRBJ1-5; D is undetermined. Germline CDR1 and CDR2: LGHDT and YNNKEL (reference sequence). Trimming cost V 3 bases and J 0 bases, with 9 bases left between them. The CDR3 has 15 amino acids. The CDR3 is CASSQDVSSNQPQHF. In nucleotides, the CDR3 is TGTGCCAGCAGCCAGGACGTCTCTAGCAATCAGCCCCAGCATTTT.

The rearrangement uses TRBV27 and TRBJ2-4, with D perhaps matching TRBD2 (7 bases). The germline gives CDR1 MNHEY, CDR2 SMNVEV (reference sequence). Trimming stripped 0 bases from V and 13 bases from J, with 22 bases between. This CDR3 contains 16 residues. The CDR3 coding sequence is TGTGCCAGCAGTTTATCGGGGGGGGTTGGGGACAATGAGCAGTACTTC. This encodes CASSLSGGVGDNEQYF.

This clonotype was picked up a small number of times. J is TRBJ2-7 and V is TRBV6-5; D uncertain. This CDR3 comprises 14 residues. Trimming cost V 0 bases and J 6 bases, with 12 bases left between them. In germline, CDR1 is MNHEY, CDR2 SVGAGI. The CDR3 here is CASSYSISGFEQYF. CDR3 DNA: TGTGCCAGCAGTTACTCGATTTCCGGGTTCGAGCAGTACTTC.

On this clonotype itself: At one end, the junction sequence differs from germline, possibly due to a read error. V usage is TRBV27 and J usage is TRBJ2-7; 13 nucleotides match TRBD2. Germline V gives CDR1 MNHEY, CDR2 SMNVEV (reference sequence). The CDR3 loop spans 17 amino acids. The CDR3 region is CAGSLSNGLAGANEQYF. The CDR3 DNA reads TGTGCCGGCAGTTTATCGAACGGACTAGCGGGAGCGAACGAGCAGTACTTC.